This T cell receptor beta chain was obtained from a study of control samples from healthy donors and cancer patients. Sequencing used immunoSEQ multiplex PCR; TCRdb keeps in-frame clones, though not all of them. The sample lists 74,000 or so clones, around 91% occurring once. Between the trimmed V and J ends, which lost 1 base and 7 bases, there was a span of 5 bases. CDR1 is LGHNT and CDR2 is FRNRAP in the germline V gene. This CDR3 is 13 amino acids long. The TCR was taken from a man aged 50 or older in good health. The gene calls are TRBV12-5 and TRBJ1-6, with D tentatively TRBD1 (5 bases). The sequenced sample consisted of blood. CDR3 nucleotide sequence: TGTGCTAGTGGTTTGGCAGGGAATTCACCCCTCCACTTT. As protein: CASGLAGNSPLHF.